The 31 T cell receptor beta chains listed next were all sequenced from one sample in a study of T cell changes during pregnancy in multiple sclerosis. The method was immunoSEQ multiplex PCR; TCRdb's version includes in-frame clones alone and lacks a portion of them. This sample has 42,000 or so clones; around 93% occur once, and the top ten carry approximately 8.7%. The specimen was CD8+ T cells from peripheral blood mononuclear cells, collected in the third trimester of pregnancy. These receptors were obtained from a female donor with multiple sclerosis, enrolled in a pregnancy study.

The chain uses TRBV27 and TRBJ2-1, with 9 positions matching TRBD2. The V and J ends lost 7 bases and 5 bases, in that order; junction bases with no gene match: 9. The CDR3 has 15 amino acids. In germline, CDR1 is MNHEY, CDR2 SMNVEV (reference sequence). The CDR3 region has the DNA TGTGCCAGCAAACTAACGGGACTAGCAAACAATGAGCAGTTCTTC. Translation gives CASKLTGLANNEQFF.

The rearrangement uses TRBV19 and TRBJ2-1; perhaps TRBD1 as D (6 bases). The CDR3 runs to 13 residues. The ends were cut back, 4 bases at V and 9 bases at J, with 13 bases in the middle. CDR1 LNHDA and CDR2 SQIVND come from the germline V gene (reference sequence). CDR3 sequence: CASSTLGALEQFF. For the CDR3, the DNA is TGTGCCAGTAGTACCCTGGGGGCGCTTGAGCAGTTCTTC.

The chain links TRBV27 to TRBJ1-2, with 8 bases lining up with TRBD1. This CDR3 is built from 15 residues. The ends lost 0 bases at V and 7 bases at J; junction bases unmatched: 7. Germline lookup yields CDR1 MNHEY and CDR2 SMNVEV (reference sequence). The CDR3 DNA sequence: TGTGCCAGCAGTTTATCGGGCAGGGGGCTCCGTGGCTACACCTTC. Translating it yields CASSLSGRGLRGYTF.

This sequence joins TRBV19 and TRBJ1-1, with 7 bases that match TRBD1. Germline V CDR1 and CDR2: LNHDA, SQIVND (reference sequence). CDR3 length: 14 amino acids. V gave up 6 bases and J gave up 1 base; unmatched junction bases: 5. CDR3 residues: CASRRGRGNTEAFF. The DNA for the CDR3 is TGTGCCAGTAGGAGGGGGCGAGGGAACACTGAAGCTTTCTTT.

The chain employs TRBV29-1 and TRBJ2-1; 7 nucleotides line up with TRBD2. This CDR3 contains 16 residues. Trimming at V came to 1 base and at J to 3 bases, leaving 9 bases not matched to a gene. Germline V gene lookup returns CDR1 SQVTM and CDR2 ANQGSEA. The CDR3 loop is CSVEGGAGVNYNEQFF. As DNA, the CDR3 is TGCAGCGTTGAAGGAGGGGCGGGAGTTAACTACAATGAGCAGTTCTTC.

The J gene is TRBJ2-1, the V gene TRBV27; 7 bases fit TRBD2. J gave up 4 bases and V 0 bases, and 6 bases lay outside the gene matches. This CDR3 has 16 amino acids. Germline V lookup: CDR1 MNHEY, CDR2 SMNVEV (reference sequence). CDR3 coding DNA: TGTGCCAGCAGTTTATCTTCCGGGACTACTTACAATGAGCAGTTCTTC. Translating gives CASSLSSGTTYNEQFF.

The rearrangement uses TRBV9 and TRBJ2-3, with 10 nucleotides matching TRBD2. CDR1 and CDR2 from the germline V gene are SGDLS and YYNGEE. After removal of 3 bases from V and 1 base from J, the junction contained 2 bases not matched to a gene. The CDR3 runs 15 residues. The CDR3 DNA is TGTGCCAGCAGCGCCGGGACTAGCGGCACAGATACGCAGTATTTT. It encodes CASSAGTSGTDTQYF.

The chain carries TRBV6-5 and TRBJ1-1, with D possibly TRBD1 on 5 matching bases. The CDR3 is 14 residues long. Germline V lookup: CDR1 MNHEY, CDR2 SVGAGI. The V gene lost 4 bases and the J gene lost 2 bases, with 11 bases spanning the gap. DNA for the CDR3: TGTGCCAGCAGTTCGGGGGAATCTAACACTGAAGCTTTCTTT. Translation gives CASSSGESNTEAFF.

V is TRBV7-9 and J is TRBJ2-7; TRBD2 matches at 11 bases. The CDR3 contains 14 residues. With 4 bases clipped from V and 3 bases from J, the junction kept 2 bases outside the gene matches. Per the germline V gene, CDR1 is SEHNR and CDR2 is FQNEAQ (reference sequence). CDR3: CASSSLAGDYEQYF. CDR3 coding DNA: TGTGCCAGCAGCTCACTAGCGGGGGACTACGAGCAGTACTTC.

This clone appeared a single time. J is TRBJ1-5 and V is TRBV28, with D perhaps matching TRBD1 (6 bases). Germline CDR1 and CDR2: MDHEN and SYDVKM. CDR3 length: 15 residues. V lost 10 bases, J lost 6 bases, and 22 bases lay in between. For the CDR3, the DNA is TGTGCCACCCTAGGGGGGGGGAGTTTAGGTCAGCCCCAGCATTTT. Translating gives CATLGGGSLGQPQHF.

The chain recombines TRBV14 with TRBJ1-5, with no clear D. The V end lost 4 bases, the J end lost 5 bases, and 12 bases lay between the germline ends. The CDR3 extends over 14 amino acids. Germline assignment: CDR1 SGHDN and CDR2 FVKESK. Written as DNA, the CDR3 is TGTGCCAGCAGCCGTGCGGGGTTGGATCAGCCCCAGCATTTT. Residues: CASSRAGLDQPQHF.

This chain uses TRBV28 with TRBJ1-2; D uncertain. The V gene lost 1 base and the J gene lost 8 bases, with 20 bases spanning the gap. The CDR3 has 16 residues. The V gene's germline CDR1 is MDHEN and CDR2 SYDVKM. The CDR3 loop reads CASSLLMGRNPGGYTF. The CDR3 DNA reads TGTGCCAGCAGTTTATTGATGGGCCGCAATCCGGGGGGCTACACCTTC.

This chain uses TRBV27 with TRBJ2-7; D gene unclear. Trimming took 2 bases from V and 0 from J, leaving 5 bases between them. CDR1 MNHEY and CDR2 SMNVEV come from the germline V gene (reference sequence). The CDR3 sequence is 13 residues long. CDR3 sequence: CASSLASSYEQYF. In DNA, the CDR3 is TGTGCCAGCAGTTTAGCCAGCTCCTACGAGCAGTACTTC.

The V call is TRBV21-1, the J call TRBJ2-7; the table's TRBD2 call for D was not verified on the DNA. TRBV21-1 is a listed pseudogene. The CDR3 totals 13 residues. Written as DNA, the CDR3 is TGTGCCAGCAGCAAACTAGCGGGAGACGAGCAGTACTTC. This codes for CASSKLAGDEQYF.

V usage is TRBV10-3 and J usage is TRBJ2-5; tentatively, D is TRBD1 (5 bases). Trimming shortened V by 0 bases and J by 4 bases, and 15 bases separated the two germline ends. Germline V lookup: CDR1 ENHRY, CDR2 SYGVKD. This CDR3 has 16 residues. The DNA of the CDR3 is TGTGCCATCAGTGAGTCTTCTGACAGTCACCGAGAGACCCAGTACTTC. Translation: CAISESSDSHRETQYF.

This clone was seen a few times. The chain links TRBV15 to TRBJ2-5; the D gene is possibly TRBD1 (6 bases). CDR1 LNHNV and CDR2 YYDKDF come from the germline V gene (reference sequence). V lost 5 bases to trimming and J lost 0 bases, with 13 bases between them. This CDR3 comprises 15 residues. In nucleotides, the CDR3 is TGTGCCACCAGCGACCCGACAGGTAACCAAGAGACCCAGTACTTC. Its translation is CATSDPTGNQETQYF.

The chain is built from TRBV11-2 and TRBJ2-7, with TRBD1 matching over 10 bases. Trimming cost V 3 bases and J 2 bases; bases outside gene matches: 4. Germline assignment: CDR1 SGHAT and CDR2 FQNNGV. The CDR3 totals 15 residues. The CDR3 nucleotides read TGTGCCAGCAGCTTCGGACAGGGGGATCCCTACGAGCAGTACTTC. The encoded protein is CASSFGQGDPYEQYF.

The CDR3 here is CASSLNRRGGLRTDTQYF. The CDR3 DNA reads as TGTGCCAGCAGCCTCAACCGAAGGGGGGGGCTCCGCACAGATACGCAGTATTTT. The chain links TRBV5-6 to TRBJ2-3; D possibly corresponds to TRBD2 (7 bases). The CDR3 has 18 amino acids. Germline V gene sequence: CDR1 SGHDT, CDR2 YYEEEE. Trimming left V 4 bases short and J 1 base short, with 22 bases between.

The chain is built from TRBV5-6 and TRBJ2-5; possible D gene TRBD2, 7 bases. Germline values: CDR1 SGHDT, CDR2 YYEEEE. With 4 bases removed from V and 1 base from J, the gap between germline ends came to 17 bases. This CDR3 is built from 16 residues. CDR3 in amino acids: CASSRGGGARQETQYF. CDR3 coding DNA: TGTGCCAGCAGCCGCGGTGGGGGGGCCCGCCAAGAGACCCAGTACTTC.

The rearrangement links TRBV7-9 to TRBJ2-7; the match to TRBD2 covers 13 bases. After removal of 5 bases from V and 3 bases from J, the junction contained 7 bases not matched to a gene. CDR3 length equals 16 residues. Germline assignment: CDR1 SEHNR and CDR2 FQNEAQ (reference sequence). The CDR3 DNA is TGTGCCAGCAGCGTTCACGGGACTAGCGGGAACTACGAGCAGTACTTC. Translating gives CASSVHGTSGNYEQYF.

The chain links TRBV30 to TRBJ2-1, with 10 nucleotides matching TRBD2. The CDR3 has 21 residues. The J segment lost 0 bases and the V segment lost 1 base, leaving 18 bases of the junction unmatched. Germline loops: CDR1 GTSNPN, CDR2 SVGIG (reference sequence). CDR3 in amino acids: CAWSGDKRETSGWGSYNEQFF. The CDR3 DNA is TGTGCCTGGAGTGGGGATAAAAGGGAGACTAGCGGGTGGGGCTCCTACAATGAGCAGTTCTTC.

The chain recombines TRBV7-8 with TRBJ2-5; maybe TRBD2 (6 bases). V lost 4 bases and J lost 4, with 13 bases in between. The CDR3 sequence is 14 residues long. Germline V gene sequence: CDR1 SGHVS, CDR2 FQNEAQ. This CDR3 is CASSSSFGGETQYF. The CDR3 DNA reads TGTGCCAGCAGCTCCTCCTTCGGGGGAGAGACCCAGTACTTC.

The chain couples TRBV6-5 to TRBJ2-7; no clear D. Trimming took off 4 bases at V and 7 bases at J, with 8 bases between the two ends. The CDR3 consists of 11 residues. Germline values: CDR1 MNHEY, CDR2 SVGAGI. Here the CDR3 DNA reads TGTGCCAGCAGTTCTCCTAGGGAGCAGTACTTC. This translates into CASSSPREQYF.

In this sample, this clone turned up once. The CDR3 loop is CASSLRTSELAGELFF. CDR3 DNA: TGCGCCAGCAGCTTAAGGACTAGTGAGTTAGCGGGGGAGCTGTTTTTT. The rearrangement links TRBV5-1 to TRBJ2-2; 7 bases fit TRBD2. Germline CDR1 SGHRS, CDR2 YFSETQ. The CDR3 consists of 16 residues. The ends lost 2 bases at V and 8 bases at J; junction bases unmatched: 12.

This chain links TRBV19 with TRBJ1-1, with a possible D match to TRBD1 (5 bases). The CDR3 is made up of 11 amino acids. Germline assignment: CDR1 LNHDA and CDR2 SQIVND (reference sequence). V was shortened by 4 bases and J by 6 bases, with 6 bases between the two germline ends. The CDR3 spells CASSTGSEAFF. DNA of the CDR3: TGTGCCAGTAGTACAGGGTCTGAAGCTTTCTTT.

The genes are TRBV6-6 and TRBJ2-7; 8 nucleotides match TRBD2. Trimming cost V 6 bases and J 3 bases; bases outside gene matches: 10. The CDR3 contains 15 residues. CDR1 and CDR2 from the germline V gene are MNHNY and SVGAGI (reference sequence). CDR3 nucleotide sequence: TGTGCCAGCAGGGAGTCGGCGGGGGGATTCTACGAGCAGTACTTC. It yields the protein CASRESAGGFYEQYF.

J is TRBJ2-1 and V is TRBV7-9, with 7 bases matching TRBD2. This CDR3 comprises 14 residues. Germline V lookup: CDR1 SEHNR, CDR2 FQNEAQ (reference sequence). The V segment lost 7 bases and the J segment 8 bases; nucleotides outside the gene matches: 11. CDR3 sequence (DNA): TGTGCCAGCAAGCTTAGAGCGGGGCCCGATGAGCAGTTCTTC. Translation gives CASKLRAGPDEQFF.

This clone turned up a few times. The chain uses TRBV27 and TRBJ2-2; tentative D call: TRBD2 (6 bases). CDR3 length: 13 amino acids. Trimming left V 6 bases short and J 6 bases short, with 11 bases between. CDR1 is MNHEY, CDR2 SMNVEV, per germline (reference sequence). The CDR3: CASSVRRAGELFF. CDR3 sequence (DNA): TGTGCCAGCAGCGTCCGGAGGGCCGGGGAGCTGTTTTTT.

The chain employs TRBV14 and TRBJ2-7; 7 nucleotides agree with TRBD1. There are 14 residues in the CDR3. Trimming removed 1 base from V and 4 bases from J; junction bases left unmatched: 4. Germline V gene lookup returns CDR1 SGHDN and CDR2 FVKESK. CDR3 in amino acids: CASSQGGGGYEQYF. The CDR3 DNA reads as TGTGCCAGCAGCCAAGGAGGGGGCGGGTACGAGCAGTACTTC.

This clone was seen only a few times. The chain is built from TRBV7-8 and TRBJ1-1; D may be TRBD1 (5 bases). The CDR3 is made up of 14 amino acids. Germline loops: CDR1 SGHVS, CDR2 FQNEAQ. Trimming cost V 3 bases and J 3 bases, with 11 bases left between them. CDR3 protein: CASSLPGGDTEAFF. CDR3 coding DNA: TGTGCCAGCAGCTTGCCTGGAGGGGACACTGAAGCTTTCTTT. Filled out from reference TRBV7-8 and TRBJ1-1, the complete variable domain reads GAGVSQSPRYKVAKRGQDVALRCDPISGHVSLFWYQQALGQGPEFLTYFQNEAQLDKSGLPSDRFFAERPEGSVSTLKIQRTQQEDSAVYLCASSLPGGDTEAFFGQGTRLTVV.

This chain connects TRBV11-3 to TRBJ2-2, with a possible D match to TRBD1 (7 bases). CDR3 length equals 13 residues. CDR1 and CDR2 (germline): SGHNT, YENEEA. With 4 bases removed from V and 7 bases from J, the gap between germline ends came to 10 bases. This CDR3 reads CASSSQGGGELFF. In DNA, the CDR3 is TGTGCCAGCAGCTCTCAGGGGGGCGGGGAGCTGTTTTTT.